Shown below are 16 T cell receptor beta chains from a single sample sequenced in a study of shared clonotypes between healthy human individuals. The method was immunoSEQ multiplex PCR; TCRdb's version includes in-frame clones alone and lacks a portion of them. In the table there are about 1 million clones, 65% to 75% of which are singletons. Sample: memory CD4+ T cells sorted from blood. Subset: CD45RA-negative fraction. The source of these receptors is a man younger than 35 in good health.

This clone has more than one count but fewer than ten. The chain recombines TRBV5-1 with TRBJ1-2; TRBD1 aligns across 8 bases. The CDR3 spans 14 residues. The V segment lost 4 bases and the J segment 10 bases; nucleotides outside the gene matches: 12. Germline V gene data show CDR1 as SGHRS and CDR2 as YFSETQ. The CDR3 DNA reads as TGCGCCAGCAGCCCGGGTGGTGACAGGGGAACCTACACCTTC. Its protein is CASSPGGDRGTYTF.

The sample holds a few counts of this clone. The DNA for the CDR3 is TGTGCCAGCAGTTACGGGGGTACGAACACTGAAGCTTTCTTT. Its protein is CASSYGGTNTEAFF. This chain links TRBV6-5 with TRBJ1-1, with a possible D match to TRBD1 (5 bases). The germline gives CDR1 MNHEY, CDR2 SVGAGI. V lost 2 bases and J lost 1, with 8 bases in between. This CDR3 is built from 14 residues.

The chain combines TRBV7-8 with TRBJ2-1; D gene ambiguous. V lost 0 bases and J 5 bases, leaving 14 bases between the germline ends. CDR1 is SGHVS and CDR2 is FQNEAQ in the germline V gene. The CDR3 contains 16 residues. The CDR3 DNA reads TGTGCCAGCAGCTTAGCGTGGCTGGCCGTGGACAATGAGCAGTTCTTC. Residues: CASSLAWLAVDNEQFF.

About this clone itself: At the DNA level, this CDR3 is encoded by other sequences in the same sample as well. The J gene is TRBJ2-3, the V gene TRBV5-1; D is ambiguous. Trimming shortened V by 2 bases and J by 2 bases, and 9 bases separated the two germline ends. Germline CDR1 is SGHRS and CDR2 is YFSETQ. The CDR3 sequence is 14 residues long. The CDR3 spells CASSFGGYTDTQYF. In DNA, the CDR3 is TGCGCCAGCAGCTTCGGCGGCTACACAGATACGCAGTATTTT.

The J gene is TRBJ1-6, the V gene TRBV6-5; perhaps TRBD1 as D (6 bases). The CDR3 loop spans 15 amino acids. CDR1 and CDR2 from the germline V gene are MNHEY and SVGAGI. Trimming cost V 6 bases and J 7 bases, with 16 bases left between them. Here the CDR3 DNA reads TGTGCCAGCAGGGACGCGGGCCAGGGGAATTCACCCCTCCACTTT. Amino acid sequence: CASRDAGQGNSPLHF.

The chain's CDR3 is CAWEKGGKNTGELFF. The DNA for the CDR3 is TGTGCCTGGGAGAAAGGAGGGAAAAACACCGGGGAGCTGTTTTTT. The genes are TRBV30 and TRBJ2-2, with D possibly being TRBD2 (6 bases). V dropped 5 bases and J dropped 2 bases, with 15 bases sitting between them. The germline CDR1 and CDR2 sequences are GTSNPN and SVGIG (reference sequence). This CDR3 is 15 amino acids long.

This rearrangement joins TRBV18 to TRBJ2-3; maybe TRBD1 (5 bases). CDR3 length equals 15 residues. The germline V and J ends were trimmed by 1 base and 3 bases, with 11 bases remaining between them. Germline-derived CDR1 and CDR2 are KGHSH and LQKENI. CDR3 coding DNA: TGTGCCAGCTCACCACGGGAAACAGGAACAGATACGCAGTATTTT. Amino acid sequence: CASSPRETGTDTQYF.

The sample holds one count of this clone. The gene calls are TRBV5-4 and TRBJ2-1; 8 bases match TRBD1. From germline, CDR1 is SGHNT and CDR2 YYREEE (reference sequence). CDR3 length equals 15 residues. V gave up 4 bases and J gave up 0 bases; unmatched junction bases: 3. The CDR3 reads CASSVGTGSYNEQFF. The CDR3 coding sequence is TGTGCCAGCAGCGTCGGGACAGGCTCCTACAATGAGCAGTTCTTC.

Comment on this clone: The sample holds other DNA sequences that translate to the same CDR3. The chain carries TRBV7-2 and TRBJ2-7; D unresolved. Trimming removed 4 bases at V and 2 bases at J, with 6 bases between. In germline, CDR1 is SGHTA, CDR2 FQGNSA. The CDR3 is 12 amino acids. CDR3 sequence: CASSSGPYEQYF. The CDR3 coding sequence is TGTGCCAGCAGCTCTGGTCCCTACGAGCAGTACTTC.

Turning to this clone: Within the sample, other DNA sequences also encode this same CDR3. The rearrangement uses TRBV5-1 and TRBJ1-1; tentative D call: TRBD1 (6 bases). Germline CDR1 is SGHRS and CDR2 is YFSETQ. The CDR3 is 13 residues long. Trimming stripped 1 base from V and 4 bases from J, with 8 bases between. The CDR3 DNA sequence: TGCGCCAGCAGCTTGTTGGGGGCCACTGAAGCTTTCTTT. This translates into CASSLLGATEAFF.

The V gene is TRBV11-3, the J gene TRBJ2-3; D remains unclear. The CDR3 covers 14 residues. CDR1 is SGHNT, CDR2 YENEEA, per germline. Deletions cut 2 bases from V and 2 bases from J, with 8 bases between. The CDR3 nucleotides read TGTGCCAGCAGCTTAAACCACCTCACAGATACGCAGTATTTT. Protein product: CASSLNHLTDTQYF. Looking up the rest from reference TRBV11-3 and TRBJ2-3 gives the full variable domain: EAGVVQSPRYKIIEKKQPVAFWCNPISGHNTLYWYLQNLGQGPELLIRYENEEAVDDSQLPKDRFSAERLKGVDSTLKIQPAELGDSAVYLCASSLNHLTDTQYFGPGTRLTVL.

V is TRBV19 and J is TRBJ1-2; a weak D match, TRBD1 (5 bases). The CDR3 covers 15 residues. Trimming left V 4 bases short and J 5 bases short, with 17 bases between. Germline V gives CDR1 LNHDA, CDR2 SQIVND (reference sequence). The CDR3 coding sequence is TGTGCCAGTAGTAAGGGGATTGGAGGTGAATATGGCTACACCTTC. This gives the protein CASSKGIGGEYGYTF.

The chain is built from TRBV19 and TRBJ2-7; D is perhaps TRBD2 (6 bases). Germline values: CDR1 LNHDA, CDR2 SQIVND (reference sequence). CDR3 length equals 15 residues. The V end lost 5 bases, the J end lost 4 bases, and 18 bases lay between the germline ends. The CDR3 DNA reads as TGTGCCAGTAGTCCCACCCGGGGGAGTAGGTACGAGCAGTACTTC. This encodes CASSPTRGSRYEQYF.

The V call is TRBV6-5, the J call TRBJ2-3; tentatively, D is TRBD1 or TRBD2 (5 bases each). The CDR3 contains 12 residues. Trimming pared 6 bases from V and 1 base from J, leaving 5 bases between. Germline V gene data show CDR1 as MNHEY and CDR2 as SVGAGI. For the CDR3, the DNA is TGTGCCAGCAGGGGGGGCACAGATACGCAGTATTTT. Its translation is CASRGGTDTQYF.

In its sample, this clone was seen many times. The chain's CDR3 is CAWSVIGAAVVAFF. For the CDR3, the DNA is TGTGCCTGGAGTGTCATAGGCGCAGCTGTGGTAGCTTTCTTT. This chain connects TRBV30 to TRBJ1-1; no clear D. Trimming took off 0 bases at V and 10 bases at J, with 18 bases between the two ends. CDR1 GTSNPN and CDR2 SVGIG come from the germline V gene (reference sequence). This CDR3 region has 14 residues.

This chain links TRBV19 with TRBJ1-5; a weak D match, TRBD1 (5 bases). V dropped 3 bases and J dropped 4 bases, with 16 bases sitting between them. Germline V gene data show CDR1 as LNHDA and CDR2 as SQIVND (reference sequence). The CDR3 extends over 16 amino acids. The CDR3 region is CASSILTSTGNQPQHF. For the CDR3, the DNA is TGTGCCAGTAGTATTCTAACGTCAACAGGTAATCAGCCCCAGCATTTT.